This is a list of T cell receptor beta chains from one sample in a study of PD-1 blockade in classical Hodgkin lymphoma. Produced via immunoSEQ multiplex PCR; TCRdb's table is partial and in-frame only. The sample shows tens of thousands of clones, around four fifths of them seen only once. Specimen: peripheral blood mononuclear cells (PBMCs), collected before the fourth cycle of nivolumab. These receptors came from a human donor with classical Hodgkin lymphoma. Both conserved end residues are part of each CDR3. Each record gives: J gene, clone size, V gene, D gene, CDR3 protein, CDR3 DNA. D genes are given only for firm matches. Not every row has a clone size; where given, it reads once, few, many or a size class.

J gene: TRBJ2-1; clone size: .; V gene: TRBV5-6; D gene: .; CDR3 protein: CASSLAGFDEQFF; CDR3 DNA: TGTGCCAGCAGCTTGGCTGGGTTCGATGAGCAGTTCTTC
J gene: TRBJ1-1; clone size: .; V gene: TRBV27; D gene: .; CDR3 protein: CASSWTGGRKAFF; CDR3 DNA: TGTGCCAGCAGTTGGACCGGGGGGCGCAAAGCTTTCTTT
J gene: TRBJ1-2; clone size: .; V gene: TRBV5-4; D gene: TRBD1; CDR3 protein: CASRNAGTGSYGYTF; CDR3 DNA: TGTGCCAGCAGAAATGCGGGGACAGGAAGCTATGGCTACACCTTC
J gene: TRBJ2-2; clone size: .; V gene: TRBV6-1; D gene: TRBD1; CDR3 protein: CATITGTAYGELFF; CDR3 DNA: TGTGCCACCATTACCGGGACAGCGTACGGGGAGCTGTTTTTT
J gene: TRBJ2-7; clone size: .; V gene: TRBV5-1; D gene: TRBD2; CDR3 protein: CASSLGLAGEQYF; CDR3 DNA: TGCGCCAGCAGCTTGGGACTAGCGGGCGAGCAGTACTTC
J gene: TRBJ1-2; clone size: .; V gene: TRBV7-2; D gene: .; CDR3 protein: CASSLVETVGGYTF; CDR3 DNA: TGTGCCAGCAGCTTAGTCGAGACAGTTGGTGGCTACACCTTC
J gene: TRBJ1-1; clone size: .; V gene: TRBV7-9; D gene: .; CDR3 protein: CASSPTRALGRAEAFF; CDR3 DNA: TGTGCCAGCAGCCCCACGAGGGCCCTCGGAAGGGCTGAAGCTTTCTTT
J gene: TRBJ2-7; clone size: .; V gene: TRBV7-2; D gene: .; CDR3 protein: CASSALAYEQYF; CDR3 DNA: TGTGCCAGCAGCGCACTGGCCTACGAGCAGTACTTC
J gene: TRBJ1-5; clone size: few; V gene: TRBV5-6; D gene: .; CDR3 protein: CASSLGGSPQHF; CDR3 DNA: TGTGCCAGCAGCTTGGGGGGCTCGCCCCAGCATTTT
J gene: TRBJ2-7; clone size: once; V gene: TRBV5-8; D gene: TRBD2; CDR3 protein: CASSGVVGLAGGLISYEQYF; CDR3 DNA: TGTGCCAGCAGCGGGGTGGTCGGACTAGCGGGGGGCCTCATCTCCTACGAGCAGTACTTC
J gene: TRBJ1-5; clone size: .; V gene: TRBV2; D gene: .; CDR3 protein: CASGSHRGNQPQHF; CDR3 DNA: TGTGCCAGCGGATCGCACAGGGGCAATCAGCCCCAGCATTTT
J gene: TRBJ2-1; clone size: .; V gene: TRBV7-2; D gene: TRBD2; CDR3 protein: CASSRLADEQFF; CDR3 DNA: TGTGCCAGCAGCCGTCTAGCGGACGAGCAGTTCTTC
J gene: TRBJ1-1; clone size: .; V gene: TRBV5-1; D gene: TRBD1; CDR3 protein: CASSRTGGTEAFF; CDR3 DNA: TGCGCCAGCAGTCGTACAGGGGGAACTGAAGCTTTCTTT
J gene: TRBJ2-1; clone size: .; V gene: TRBV6-5; D gene: .; CDR3 protein: CASSLLGYNEQFF; CDR3 DNA: TGTGCCAGCAGTCTCCTGGGGTACAATGAGCAGTTCTTC
J gene: TRBJ1-6; clone size: .; V gene: TRBV28; D gene: .; CDR3 protein: CASSRGNNSPLHF; CDR3 DNA: TGTGCCAGCAGTAGGGGTAATAATTCACCCCTCCACTTT
J gene: TRBJ2-1; clone size: .; V gene: TRBV7-9; D gene: TRBD2; CDR3 protein: CASSLSLAGGNQFF; CDR3 DNA: TGTGCCAGCAGCTTAAGTCTAGCGGGGGGAAACCAGTTCTTC
J gene: TRBJ1-2; clone size: .; V gene: TRBV19; D gene: TRBD1; CDR3 protein: CASSRQGAAGYTF; CDR3 DNA: TGTGCCAGTAGCAGACAGGGGGCAGCTGGCTACACCTTC
J gene: TRBJ2-2; clone size: .; V gene: TRBV5-4; D gene: TRBD1; CDR3 protein: CASSFRDRGGAGELFF; CDR3 DNA: TGTGCCAGCAGCTTCCGGGACAGGGGAGGGGCCGGGGAGCTGTTTTTT
J gene: TRBJ2-4; clone size: .; V gene: TRBV2; D gene: .; CDR3 protein: CASSEDRGGKNIQYF; CDR3 DNA: TGTGCCAGCAGTGAGGACCGCGGTGGAAAAAACATTCAGTACTTC
J gene: TRBJ1-5; clone size: .; V gene: TRBV27; D gene: .; CDR3 protein: CASSFRGRQPQHF; CDR3 DNA: TGTGCCAGCAGTTTCCGGGGTCGGCAGCCCCAGCATTTT
J gene: TRBJ2-3; clone size: .; V gene: TRBV14; D gene: .; CDR3 protein: CASRGLWSTDTQYF; CDR3 DNA: TGTGCCAGCAGAGGATTGTGGAGCACAGATACGCAGTATTTT
J gene: TRBJ1-6; clone size: few; V gene: TRBV6-6; D gene: .; CDR3 protein: CASSYSRAENSPLHF; CDR3 DNA: TGTGCCAGCAGTTACTCCAGGGCTGAAAATTCACCCCTCCACTTT
J gene: TRBJ1-2; clone size: .; V gene: TRBV28; D gene: .; CDR3 protein: CASSLVPKYGYTF; CDR3 DNA: TGTGCCAGCAGTTTAGTCCCGAAATATGGCTACACCTTC
J gene: TRBJ2-1; clone size: .; V gene: TRBV7-3; D gene: TRBD2; CDR3 protein: CASSLILAGGGEQFF; CDR3 DNA: TGTGCCAGCAGCTTAATACTAGCGGGGGGCGGAGAGCAGTTCTTC
J gene: TRBJ2-5; clone size: .; V gene: TRBV5-1; D gene: TRBD2; CDR3 protein: CASSSTSRETQYF; CDR3 DNA: TGCGCCAGCAGCTCGACTAGCCGGGAGACCCAGTACTTC
J gene: TRBJ2-2; clone size: .; V gene: TRBV7-6; D gene: TRBD2; CDR3 protein: CASSLATSGGTGELFF; CDR3 DNA: TGTGCCAGCAGCTTAGCGACTAGCGGGGGCACCGGGGAGCTGTTTTTT
J gene: TRBJ2-7; clone size: .; V gene: TRBV5-4; D gene: .; CDR3 protein: CASSPTDSYEQYF; CDR3 DNA: TGTGCCAGCAGCCCGACAGACTCCTACGAGCAGTACTTC
J gene: TRBJ2-3; clone size: .; V gene: TRBV6-5; D gene: TRBD2; CDR3 protein: CASSSGRGGSDTQYF; CDR3 DNA: TGTGCCAGCAGTTCCGGGAGGGGGGGCTCAGATACGCAGTATTTT
J gene: TRBJ2-5; clone size: .; V gene: TRBV6-5; D gene: TRBD2; CDR3 protein: CASTNGGLETQYF; CDR3 DNA: TGTGCCAGCACCAACGGGGGGTTAGAGACCCAGTACTTC
J gene: TRBJ2-3; clone size: .; V gene: TRBV11-3; D gene: .; CDR3 protein: CASSPGTGGTDTQYF; CDR3 DNA: TGTGCCAGCAGCCCGGGGACCGGGGGCACAGATACGCAGTATTTT
J gene: TRBJ2-7; clone size: .; V gene: TRBV5-4; D gene: .; CDR3 protein: CASSLIGQGEQYF; CDR3 DNA: TGTGCCAGCAGCCTGATAGGACAAGGCGAGCAGTACTTC
J gene: TRBJ2-2; clone size: .; V gene: TRBV7-2; D gene: TRBD2; CDR3 protein: CASSGRGFANTGELFF; CDR3 DNA: TGTGCCAGCAGCGGGCGGGGGTTCGCGAACACCGGGGAGCTGTTTTTT
J gene: TRBJ2-7; clone size: few; V gene: TRBV19; D gene: .; CDR3 protein: CASSIRQGMGEQYF; CDR3 DNA: TGTGCCAGTAGTATACGGCAGGGAATGGGTGAGCAGTACTTC
J gene: TRBJ1-6; clone size: .; V gene: TRBV6-5; D gene: TRBD1; CDR3 protein: CASRTGGYNSPLHF; CDR3 DNA: TGTGCCAGCAGGACAGGGGGTTATAATTCACCCCTCCACTTT
J gene: TRBJ2-7; clone size: few; V gene: TRBV9; D gene: .; CDR3 protein: CASSPGVAAPYEQYF; CDR3 DNA: TGTGCCAGCAGCCCCGGAGTAGCGGCCCCCTACGAGCAGTACTTC
J gene: TRBJ1-3; clone size: .; V gene: TRBV7-2; D gene: .; CDR3 protein: CASKTDTGNTIYF; CDR3 DNA: TGTGCCAGTAAGACCGATACTGGAAACACCATATATTTT
J gene: TRBJ2-3; clone size: .; V gene: TRBV12-5; D gene: .; CDR3 protein: CASGRPGPTDTQYF; CDR3 DNA: TGTGCTAGTGGTCGCCCCGGTCCCACAGATACGCAGTATTTT
J gene: TRBJ2-3; clone size: .; V gene: TRBV28; D gene: .; CDR3 protein: CASQNQFITTQYF; CDR3 DNA: TGTGCCAGCCAAAATCAGTTTATTACTACGCAGTATTTT
J gene: TRBJ2-1; clone size: .; V gene: TRBV5-1; D gene: .; CDR3 protein: CASSEGLINNEQFF; CDR3 DNA: TGCGCCAGCAGCGAAGGCCTAATCAACAATGAGCAGTTCTTC
J gene: TRBJ2-1; clone size: .; V gene: TRBV28; D gene: .; CDR3 protein: CASSAGPLHGEQFF; CDR3 DNA: TGTGCCAGCAGTGCCGGACCCCTACATGGTGAGCAGTTCTTC
J gene: TRBJ2-1; clone size: .; V gene: TRBV28; D gene: TRBD1; CDR3 protein: CASSLSRGLGTLYNEQFF; CDR3 DNA: TGTGCCAGCAGTCTCTCCAGGGGGTTAGGGACCTTATACAATGAGCAGTTCTTC
J gene: TRBJ2-3; clone size: .; V gene: TRBV18; D gene: .; CDR3 protein: CASSQDGLFTDTQYF; CDR3 DNA: TGTGCCAGCTCCCAGGACGGACTTTTCACAGATACGCAGTATTTT
J gene: TRBJ2-1; clone size: .; V gene: TRBV18; D gene: .; CDR3 protein: CASSPDTTPSYNEQFF; CDR3 DNA: TGTGCCAGCTCACCAGACACAACACCATCCTACAATGAGCAGTTCTTC
J gene: TRBJ2-7; clone size: few; V gene: TRBV7-2; D gene: .; CDR3 protein: CASSLGAGFFESYEQYF; CDR3 DNA: TGTGCCAGCAGCTTAGGCGCGGGGTTCTTCGAATCCTACGAGCAGTACTTC
J gene: TRBJ2-7; clone size: .; V gene: TRBV19; D gene: TRBD2; CDR3 protein: CASSFPGGDYEQYF; CDR3 DNA: TGTGCCAGTAGCTTCCCGGGAGGTGACTACGAGCAGTACTTC
J gene: TRBJ1-1; clone size: .; V gene: TRBV19; D gene: .; CDR3 protein: CASSQGITEAFF; CDR3 DNA: TGTGCCAGTTCGCAGGGTATCACTGAAGCTTTCTTT
J gene: TRBJ2-6; clone size: .; V gene: TRBV7-3; D gene: .; CDR3 protein: CASSSNTGANVLTF; CDR3 DNA: TGTGCCAGCAGCTCGAACACTGGGGCCAACGTCCTGACTTTC
J gene: TRBJ1-6; clone size: few; V gene: TRBV10-1; D gene: .; CDR3 protein: CASSMTETSPLHF; CDR3 DNA: TGCGCCAGCAGCATGACAGAAACTTCACCCCTCCACTTT
J gene: TRBJ2-7; clone size: .; V gene: TRBV9; D gene: TRBD2; CDR3 protein: CASSVGLAGAYEQYF; CDR3 DNA: TGTGCCAGCAGCGTCGGACTAGCGGGGGCCTACGAGCAGTACTTC
J gene: TRBJ2-7; clone size: .; V gene: TRBV27; D gene: TRBD1; CDR3 protein: CATKGAFSYEQYF; CDR3 DNA: TGTGCCACTAAGGGGGCTTTTTCCTACGAGCAGTACTTC
J gene: TRBJ1-2; clone size: .; V gene: TRBV28; D gene: .; CDR3 protein: CASSPSETARYGYTF; CDR3 DNA: TGTGCCAGCAGCCCCTCAGAGACAGCCCGCTATGGCTACACCTTC
J gene: TRBJ1-2; clone size: few; V gene: TRBV6-4; D gene: TRBD1; CDR3 protein: CASSAGTGAGYGYTF; CDR3 DNA: TGTGCCAGCAGTGCCGGGACAGGGGCTGGCTATGGCTACACCTTC
J gene: TRBJ2-5; clone size: .; V gene: TRBV19; D gene: .; CDR3 protein: CASSTTARETQYF; CDR3 DNA: TGTGCCAGTAGTACCACCGCCCGGGAGACCCAGTACTTC
J gene: TRBJ2-1; clone size: .; V gene: TRBV9; D gene: TRBD2; CDR3 protein: CASSPRGVAGGNEQFF; CDR3 DNA: TGTGCCAGCAGCCCTAGGGGAGTAGCGGGGGGGAATGAGCAGTTCTTC
J gene: TRBJ2-5; clone size: .; V gene: TRBV6-1; D gene: .; CDR3 protein: CASTSFETQYF; CDR3 DNA: TGTGCCAGCACCTCGTTCGAGACCCAGTACTTC
J gene: TRBJ2-1; clone size: medium-sized; V gene: TRBV6-6; D gene: .; CDR3 protein: CASSRPYNEQFF; CDR3 DNA: TGTGCCAGCAGTAGACCCTACAATGAGCAGTTCTTC
J gene: TRBJ2-5; clone size: .; V gene: TRBV6-6; D gene: TRBD2; CDR3 protein: CASSPRSGGQETQYF; CDR3 DNA: TGTGCCAGCAGCCCCCGTAGCGGGGGCCAAGAGACCCAGTACTTC
J gene: TRBJ1-3; clone size: .; V gene: TRBV5-1; D gene: .; CDR3 protein: CASRASGIGNTIYF; CDR3 DNA: TGCGCCAGCCGAGCATCAGGGATCGGAAACACCATATATTTT
J gene: TRBJ2-3; clone size: once; V gene: TRBV28; D gene: TRBD2; CDR3 protein: CASSLSGSGGGTDTQYF; CDR3 DNA: TGTGCCAGCAGTTTAAGTGGTAGCGGGGGTGGCACAGATACGCAGTATTTT
J gene: TRBJ1-6; clone size: .; V gene: TRBV18; D gene: .; CDR3 protein: CASSPWEGQYNSPLHF; CDR3 DNA: TGTGCCAGCTCACCCTGGGAAGGGCAGTATAATTCACCCCTCCACTTT